This T cell receptor beta chain was sequenced in a study of blood T cell repertoires in COVID-19. Turning to the study itself: Donors in the United States, Italy and Spain gave samples during acute or convalescent COVID-19. T cells, B-cell-depleted T cells, or PBMCs provided the cDNA or gDNA that served as material.

As handled by the study authors: Amplification with reference gene primers provided the estimates of nucleated cell counts. Assay: immunoSEQ multiplex PCR; the TCRdb copy retains only in-frame clones and omits some. D and trimming were read from the DNA, whereas the V and J calls and clone size are those reported in that table. Among some 170,000 clones listed, 80% to 90% were seen once. Germline lookup yields CDR1 SEHNR and CDR2 FQNEAQ (reference sequence). The CDR3 loop spans 12 amino acids. The V and J ends lost 8 bases and 8 bases respectively, with 13 bases between them. Sequenced: peripheral blood. The source of this sequence is a woman between 45 and 60 years old with acute or convalescent COVID-19. The J gene is TRBJ2-1, the V gene TRBV7-9; D remains unclear. The chain's CDR3 is CASLRDSDEQFF. The CDR3 nucleotides read TGTGCCAGCCTCAGAGACTCCGATGAGCAGTTCTTC.